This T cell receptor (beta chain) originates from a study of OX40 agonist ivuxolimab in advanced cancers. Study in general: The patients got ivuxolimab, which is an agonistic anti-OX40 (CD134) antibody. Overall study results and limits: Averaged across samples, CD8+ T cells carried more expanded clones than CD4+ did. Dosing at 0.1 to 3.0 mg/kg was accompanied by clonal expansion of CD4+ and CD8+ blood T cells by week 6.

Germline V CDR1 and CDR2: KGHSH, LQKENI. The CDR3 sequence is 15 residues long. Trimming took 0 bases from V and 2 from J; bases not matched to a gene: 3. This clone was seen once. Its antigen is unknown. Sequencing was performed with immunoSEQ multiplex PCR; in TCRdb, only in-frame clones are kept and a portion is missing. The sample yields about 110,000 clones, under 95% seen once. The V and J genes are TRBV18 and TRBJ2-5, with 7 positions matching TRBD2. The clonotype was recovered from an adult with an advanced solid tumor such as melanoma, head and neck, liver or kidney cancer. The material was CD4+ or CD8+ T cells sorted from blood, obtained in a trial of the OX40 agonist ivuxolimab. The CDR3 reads CASSPPGLPQETQYF. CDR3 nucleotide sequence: TGTGCCAGCTCACCACCGGGACTACCGCAAGAGACCCAGTACTTC.